Listed below are T cell receptor beta chains from one sample, sequenced in a study of beta chain features in type 1 diabetes. Some clones are missing from TCRdb's copy, which holds only in-frame ones; the method was immunoSEQ multiplex PCR. The sample carries approximately 20,000 clones, approximately 57% recorded once. The sample consisted of stem cell memory CD4+ T cells from blood. These TCRs come from a young man with type 1 diabetes. The CDR3 runs from the conserved cysteine through the conserved F or W. The D gene is left open where the match is weak. Part of the rows lack a size; the others show once, few, many or a class for expanded clones.

DNA	CDR3	size	V	J	D
TGTGCCATCAGTGAGTCGAAAACAGGGGTAGAGACCCAGTACTTC	CAISESKTGVETQYF	NA	TRBV10-3	TRBJ2-5	TRBD1
TGCGCCAGCAGCTTGGAGCCTAGCGAGGGCTCAGATACGCAGTATTTT	CASSLEPSEGSDTQYF	NA	TRBV5-1	TRBJ2-3	NA
TGTGCCAGCTCACCAACAGGGCCAACTGGGGCCAACGTCCTGACTTTC	CASSPTGPTGANVLTF	few	TRBV18	TRBJ2-6	NA
TGCGCCAGCAGCCGAGGACTAGCGGGAGGGGGCGGCACCGGGGAGCTGTTTTTT	CASSRGLAGGGGTGELFF	NA	TRBV4-1	TRBJ2-2	TRBD2
TGTGCCAGTAGTATAACAGGGGGCTCCTACGAGCAGTACTTC	CASSITGGSYEQYF	NA	TRBV19	TRBJ2-7	TRBD1
TGTGCCTGGAGTCCCCCGGGGATGTCCTACAATGAGCAGTTCTTC	CAWSPPGMSYNEQFF	few	TRBV30	TRBJ2-1	NA
TGTGCCAGCAGGGACGGACTAGCGGGCACCGGGGAGCTGTTTTTT	CASRDGLAGTGELFF	NA	TRBV28	TRBJ2-2	TRBD2
TGCGCCAGCAGCTTGTCAGCGGGAGTGACAGATACGCAGTATTTT	CASSLSAGVTDTQYF	NA	TRBV5-1	TRBJ2-3	TRBD2
TGTGCCTGGAGTCACTTCCACTACGAGCAGTACTTC	CAWSHFHYEQYF	few	TRBV30	TRBJ2-7	NA
TGTGCCAGCAGCTTAGCGTACGGGAGGACAGATACGCAGTATTTT	CASSLAYGRTDTQYF	NA	TRBV7-9	TRBJ2-3	TRBD2